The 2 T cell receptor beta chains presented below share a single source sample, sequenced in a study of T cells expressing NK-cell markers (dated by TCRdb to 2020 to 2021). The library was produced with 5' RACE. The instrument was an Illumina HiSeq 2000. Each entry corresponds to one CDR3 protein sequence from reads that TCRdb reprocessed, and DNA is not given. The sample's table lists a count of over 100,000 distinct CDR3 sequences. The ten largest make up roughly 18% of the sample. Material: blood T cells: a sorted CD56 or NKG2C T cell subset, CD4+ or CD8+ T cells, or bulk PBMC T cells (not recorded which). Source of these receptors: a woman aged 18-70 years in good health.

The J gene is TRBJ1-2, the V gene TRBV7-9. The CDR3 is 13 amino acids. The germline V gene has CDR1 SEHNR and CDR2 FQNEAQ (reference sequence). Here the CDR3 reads CASSLRTDYGYTF.

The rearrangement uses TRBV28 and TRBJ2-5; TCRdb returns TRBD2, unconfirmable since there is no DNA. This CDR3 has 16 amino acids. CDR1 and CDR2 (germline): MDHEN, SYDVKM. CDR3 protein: CASSLSPLAGQETQYF.